The 14 T cell receptor beta chains below come from one sample, sequenced in a study of CD8 T cells in ankylosing spondylitis. Points from the study as a whole: Several highly homologous variants formed a TCR beta motif that appeared characteristic of ankylosing spondylitis blood.

Their antigen targets remain unknown. Each CDR3 protein gets one entry after TCRdb re-called the 5' RACE reads with MiXCR. The sample lists approximately 520,000 distinct CDR3 sequences; roughly 5.2% were seen once. Source material: blood, either unsorted or a sorted T cell fraction (not recorded which). The receptors derive from a male donor with ankylosing spondylitis.

This clonotype was picked up a small number of times. This chain joins TRBV7-8 and TRBJ2-7; weak D call: TRBD1 (5 bases). The germline V gene has CDR1 SGHVS and CDR2 FQNEAQ. Deletions cut 0 bases from V and 3 bases from J, with 15 bases between. The CDR3 is made up of 16 amino acids. CDR3 region: CASSLATDSAHYEQYF. CDR3 DNA: TGTGCCAGCAGCTTAGCTACTGACAGTGCCCACTACGAGCAGTACTTC. Full variable domain (remainder filled in from reference TRBV7-8 and TRBJ2-7): GAGVSQSPRYKVAKRGQDVALRCDPISGHVSLFWYQQALGQGPEFLTYFQNEAQLDKSGLPSDRFFAERPEGSVSTLKIQRTQQEDSAVYLCASSLATDSAHYEQYFGPGTRLTVT.

This chain links TRBV2 with TRBJ2-5, with 7 bases aligning to TRBD2. The ends lost 5 bases at V and 2 bases at J; junction bases unmatched: 8. Looked up from germline, CDR1 is SNHLY and CDR2 is FYNNEI. CDR3 length: 15 residues. CDR3 coding DNA: TGTGCCAGCAGTCCCCACGCGGGGGTTCAAGAGACCCAGTACTTC. Amino acid sequence: CASSPHAGVQETQYF.

This clonotype was seen repeatedly, ten times or more. The rearrangement joins TRBV20-1 to TRBJ1-6; 10 nucleotides agree with TRBD1. V lost 3 bases and J lost 5; bases outside the gene matches: 4. The CDR3 has 15 residues. Germline V gives CDR1 DFQATT, CDR2 SNEGSKA (reference sequence). The CDR3 DNA follows: TGCAGTGCTAGGGCCGGGACAGGGGATAATTCACCCCTCCACTTT. Amino acids: CSARAGTGDNSPLHF.

In its sample, this clonotype was seen a few times. The genes are TRBV12-3 or TRBV12-4 and TRBJ2-7; 7 bases are a match to TRBD1. CDR3 length equals 16 residues. Germline trimming cut 5 bases from V and 3 bases from J; bases unmatched to any gene: 13. CDR3 region: CASSPPPGRGFYEQYF. The DNA of the CDR3 is TGTGCCAGCAGTCCTCCCCCTGGCAGGGGGTTCTACGAGCAGTACTTC.

This clonotype occurred a few times. The rearrangement links TRBV7-2 to TRBJ2-7; D is uncertain. Germline V CDR1 and CDR2: SGHTA, FQGNSA. V was cut by 4 bases and J by 6 bases, with 13 bases left in between. The CDR3 sequence is 13 residues long. The CDR3 bases are TGTGCCAGCAGCTCCTTCGTCGAAGGCGAGCAGTACTTC. The encoded protein is CASSSFVEGEQYF.

In this sample, this clonotype turned up a few times. The J gene is TRBJ2-1, the V gene TRBV19, with TRBD1 as a possible D gene (5 bases). CDR1 is LNHDA and CDR2 is SQIVND in the germline V gene (reference sequence). Between the trimmed V and J ends, which lost 2 bases and 0 bases, there was a span of 14 bases. The CDR3 extends over 17 amino acids. This chain's CDR3 is CASSIRGRSSSYNEQFF. The CDR3 DNA reads as TGTGCCAGTAGTATAAGGGGTAGGTCAAGCTCCTACAATGAGCAGTTCTTC. Full variable domain (missing parts from reference TRBV19 and TRBJ2-1): DGGITQSPKYLFRKEGQNVTLSCEQNLNHDAMYWYRQDPGQGLRLIYYSQIVNDFQKGDIAEGYSVSREKKESFPLTVTSAQKNPTAFYLCASSIRGRSSSYNEQFFGPGTRLTVL.

The chain recombines TRBV7-3 with TRBJ1-1, with 12 positions matching TRBD1. The CDR3 runs 15 residues. The V and J ends lost 5 bases and 7 bases, in that order; junction bases with no gene match: 8. Germline loops: CDR1 SGHTA, CDR2 FQGTGA. The CDR3 region is CASSLLGQGANEAFF. The CDR3 coding sequence is TGTGCCAGCAGCCTCCTGGGACAGGGGGCGAATGAAGCTTTCTTT. Full variable domain (rest looked up from reference TRBV7-3 and TRBJ1-1): GAGVSQTPSNKVTEKGKYVELRCDPISGHTALYWYRQSLGQGPEFLIYFQGTGAADDSGLPNDRFFAVRPEGSVSTLKIQRTERGDSAVYLCASSLLGQGANEAFFGQGTRLTVV.

Ten or more counts support this clonotype. This chain joins TRBV5-5 and TRBJ1-1, with D unclear. Trimming removed 4 bases at V and 0 bases at J, with 7 bases between. The CDR3 is 13 amino acids. Germline V lookup: CDR1 SGHKS, CDR2 YYEKEE (reference sequence). The CDR3 sequence is CASSRALNTEAFF. For the CDR3, the DNA is TGTGCCAGCAGCCGCGCCCTGAACACTGAAGCTTTCTTT.

This clonotype has at least ten counts. The chain links TRBV29-1 to TRBJ1-4; D remains ambiguous. V was pared by 0 bases and J by 0 bases, with 5 bases between. Germline V gene data show CDR1 as SQVTM and CDR2 as ANQGSEA. This CDR3 region has 14 residues. The CDR3 nucleotides read TGCAGCGTTGAAGATGTAGCAACTAATGAAAAACTGTTTTTT. Translation gives CSVEDVATNEKLFF.

This clonotype was seen many times. The chain carries TRBV7-8 and TRBJ1-1; 7 bases map to TRBD1. The germline CDR1 and CDR2 sequences are SGHVS and FQNEAQ. The CDR3 totals 13 residues. V was clipped by 8 bases and J by 4 bases; unmatched bases: 7. This CDR3 reads CASGRQGSTEAFF. The CDR3 coding sequence is TGTGCCAGCGGACGACAGGGTTCCACTGAAGCTTTCTTT.

In this sample, this clonotype turned up many times. The gene calls are TRBV7-9 and TRBJ2-5, with D unclear. The CDR3 contains 11 residues. The germline gives CDR1 SEHNR, CDR2 FQNEAQ (reference sequence). With 3 bases removed from V and 6 bases from J, the gap between germline ends came to 5 bases. CDR3 sequence: CASSLGQTQYF. CDR3 coding DNA: TGTGCCAGCAGCTTGGGTCAGACCCAGTACTTC.

This clonotype was found many times. This chain joins TRBV7-9 and TRBJ2-7, with 8 bases that match TRBD1. Trimming took 5 bases from V and 2 from J; bases not matched to a gene: 11. The CDR3 contains 16 residues. Germline V gene lookup returns CDR1 SEHNR and CDR2 FQNEAQ (reference sequence). This chain's CDR3 is CASSAGGRGTPYEQYF. The CDR3 DNA follows: TGTGCCAGCAGCGCAGGGGGCAGGGGAACACCCTACGAGCAGTACTTC.

CDR3 region: CASSPRAGAYGYTF. The DNA of the CDR3 is TGTGCCAGCAGCCCCCGCGCAGGGGCCTATGGCTACACCTTC. The chain employs TRBV9 and TRBJ1-2; maybe TRBD1 (6 bases). Germline V gene data show CDR1 as SGDLS and CDR2 as YYNGEE. Trimming shortened V by 4 bases and J by 4 bases, and 14 bases separated the two germline ends. The CDR3 length is 14 residues.

This clonotype was seen at least ten times. V usage is TRBV4-3 and J usage is TRBJ1-4; TRBD1 might be the D (6 bases). CDR1 and CDR2 from the germline V gene are LGHNA and YSLEER. CDR3 size: 15 residues. The germline V and J ends were trimmed by 1 base and 8 bases, with 14 bases remaining between them. The CDR3 spells CASSQVFWDTEKLFF. The CDR3 nucleotides read TGCGCCAGCAGCCAAGTTTTCTGGGACACCGAAAAACTGTTTTTT.